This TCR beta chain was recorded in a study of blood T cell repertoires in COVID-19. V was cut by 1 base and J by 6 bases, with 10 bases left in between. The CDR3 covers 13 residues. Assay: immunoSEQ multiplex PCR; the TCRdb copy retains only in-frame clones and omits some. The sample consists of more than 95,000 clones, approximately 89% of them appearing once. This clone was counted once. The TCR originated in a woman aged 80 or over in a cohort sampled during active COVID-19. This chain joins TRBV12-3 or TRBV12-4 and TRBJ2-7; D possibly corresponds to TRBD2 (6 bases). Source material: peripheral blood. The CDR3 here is CASSLGRGAEQYF. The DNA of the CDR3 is TGTGCCAGCAGTTTAGGGCGGGGAGCCGAGCAGTACTTC.